Shown below are 9 T cell receptor beta chains from a single sample sequenced in a study of T cells in Graves' hyperthyroidism and ophthalmopathy. Researchers amplified the TCR beta CDR3 regions from RNA transcripts. The HTBI primer set was used in a first-round RT-PCR of the TCR CDR3. TCRdb re-called the multiplex PCR reads with MiXCR, one entry per CDR3 protein. Of some 580,000 distinct CDR3 sequences in the sample, approximately 15% were seen once. The sample taken for sequencing was blood. All receptors come from a woman between 40 and 55 years old with Graves' ophthalmopathy.

This clonotype was counted only a few times. The chain joins TRBV6-2 or TRBV6-3 to TRBJ1-1; 7 bases agree with TRBD1. CDR1 MNHEY and CDR2 SVGEGT come from the germline V gene. The CDR3 runs to 13 residues. Trimming took 2 bases from V and 10 from J; bases not matched to a gene: 7. The CDR3 protein is CASSYDRDYLAFF. CDR3 DNA sequence: TGTGCCAGCAGTTACGACAGGGATTATCTAGCTTTCTTT.

The V and J genes are TRBV7-2 and TRBJ1-6, with 7 nucleotides matching TRBD1. Germline values: CDR1 SGHTA, CDR2 FQGNSA. Unmatched junction bases numbered 11, after V lost 5 bases and J lost 10 bases. This CDR3 is 15 amino acids long. CDR3 in DNA: TGTGCCAGCAGCGCCCGACAGGGCGATTGGTCACCCCTCCACTTT. It specifies CASSARQGDWSPLHF.

This clonotype has more than one count but fewer than ten. This clone may be a read error of a much larger clone one base away. This chain uses TRBV2 with TRBJ1-4; no clear D gene. Germline V gene data show CDR1 as SNHLY and CDR2 as FYNNEI. The germline V and J ends were trimmed by 8 bases and 8 bases, with 15 bases remaining between them. The CDR3 loop spans 13 amino acids. CDR3 DNA sequence: TGTGCCAGCTGCTGGGTAATAGAAGAAAAACTGTTTTTT. Its protein product is CASCWVIEEKLFF.

There are a few counts of this clonotype. The rearrangement joins TRBV7-6 to TRBJ1-1; weak D call: TRBD1 (5 bases). The V and J ends lost 5 bases and 7 bases respectively, with 14 bases between them. Germline V gene sequence: CDR1 SGHVS, CDR2 FNYEAQ. There are 13 residues in the CDR3. CDR3 DNA sequence: TGTGCCAGCAGCGTATCAGGGACCCTTGAAGCTTTCTTT. Translated: CASSVSGTLEAFF.

The chain combines TRBV7-9 with TRBJ1-4; D unclear. Trimming removed 1 base from V and 6 bases from J, with 9 bases in between. CDR1 and CDR2 from the germline V gene are SEHNR and FQNEAQ (reference sequence). There are 14 residues in the CDR3. DNA of the CDR3: TGTGCCAGCAGCTTAGGACGGATCTATGAAAAACTGTTTTTT. Its translation is CASSLGRIYEKLFF.

With regard to this clonotype: A much bigger clone sits one base away, suggesting this may be a read error. V gene TRBV3-1 combines with J gene TRBJ2-1; TRBD2 matches 9 bases. CDR1 is LGHDT, CDR2 YNNKEL, per germline (reference sequence). This CDR3 has 19 amino acids. CDR3 loop: CASSQEGGLAGRSYNVQFF. CDR3 in DNA: TGTGCCAGCAGCCAAGAGGGGGGACTAGCCGGTCGGTCCTACAATGTGCAGTTCTTC.

This clonotype has only a few counts. The V gene is TRBV4-1, the J gene TRBJ2-7; 9 bases fit TRBD1. V lost 1 base to trimming and J lost 4 bases; unmatched junction nucleotides: 8. CDR1 is MGHRA, CDR2 YSYEKL, per germline. This CDR3 region has 16 residues. CDR3 coding DNA: TGCGCCAGCAGCCAAGTCCCCACCGGGACAGGGTACGAGCAGTACTTC. This translates into CASSQVPTGTGYEQYF.

This clonotype was seen at least ten times. The genes are TRBV6-1 and TRBJ2-7; 10 nucleotides line up with TRBD2. The CDR3 runs 15 residues. Germline CDR1 is MNHNS and CDR2 is SASEGT. V was clipped by 10 bases and J by 3 bases; unmatched bases: 12. The CDR3: CATTRSSGGFYEQYF. CDR3 sequence (DNA): TGTGCCACCACCCGGTCTAGCGGGGGTTTCTACGAGCAGTACTTC.

This rearrangement joins TRBV20-1 to TRBJ2-5; D is uncertain. Germline V gene sequence: CDR1 DFQATT, CDR2 SNEGSKA (reference sequence). V shed 5 bases and J shed 7 bases, with 17 bases lying between them. The CDR3 totals 13 residues. In nucleotides, the CDR3 is TGCAGTGCTTCGGGCCCTGGCTGGAGGACCCAGTACTTC. This sequence encodes CSASGPGWRTQYF.